The entry below gives a single T cell receptor beta chain sequence along with its context. Its antigen is currently unknown. Germline V lookup: CDR1 SGHRS, CDR2 YFSETQ. V lost 1 base and J lost 3, with 13 bases in between. The CDR3 loop spans 16 amino acids. The repertoire was sequenced with immunoSEQ multiplex PCR; TCRdb's copy has only in-frame clones and lacks some. The sample lists about 2.3 million clones, just under 95% occurring once. The sample is drawn from a study of shared clonotypes between healthy human individuals. General study points: A handful of donors held 4.5% to 5% of naive CD4 clonotypes in common. Clonotypes shared by all four sorted-subset donors had higher generation probabilities than non-shared clonotypes.

The source material was naive CD4+ T cells from PBMCs. The subset here: CD45RA+ positively selected. The chain recombines TRBV5-1 with TRBJ2-2; maybe TRBD2 (5 bases). The clonotype was recovered from a man between 18 and 29 years old in good health. Some clones in this sample may be carry-over from other donors' samples. As DNA, the CDR3 is TGCGCCAGCAGCTTGTTGTGGACTGAGGACACCGGGGAGCTGTTTTTT. Protein sequence: CASSLLWTEDTGELFF.